This T cell receptor (beta chain) was obtained from a study of blood T cell repertoires in COVID-19. Study background: Acute and convalescent COVID-19 specimens originated in the United States, Italy and Spain. The cDNA or gDNA used as material had been derived from T cells, B-cell-depleted T cells, or PBMCs.

The CDR3 runs 15 residues. V lost 4 bases and J lost 4, with 13 bases in between. CDR1 is LNHDA, CDR2 SQIVND, per germline (reference sequence). Per the study methods: Nucleated cell counts were estimated from reference gene primer amplification. Some clones are missing from TCRdb's copy, which holds only in-frame ones; the method was immunoSEQ multiplex PCR. Clonal size and the V and J genes are those of that table, whereas D and trimming came from the DNA. Found here are approximately 100,000 clones, roughly 86% of them singletons; the top ten hold around a quarter. This chain connects TRBV19 to TRBJ2-2; tentatively, D is TRBD1 (5 bases). The source of this sequence is a human donor in a cohort sampled during active COVID-19. The sample comprised peripheral blood. As DNA, the CDR3 is TGTGCCAGTAGTACTCAGCAAGGGGTCACCGGGGAGCTGTTTTTT. Translated, it gives CASSTQQGVTGELFF.